The TCR beta chain under discussion was sequenced for a study of neoadjuvant anti-PD-1 for oral cavity cancer (dated by TCRdb to 2020 to 2022). Regarding the complete study: Before curative-intent surgical resection, most patients were given three to four biweekly doses of nivolumab at 3 mg/kg. Under RECIST 1.1, patients with complete response, partial response or stable disease were classed as responders, and patients with progression were classed as non-responders. The parent correlative cohort included 11 to 13 patients, with an approximately 30% response rate. A fourth nivolumab dose was given around day 43 to patients without progression, and definitive surgical resection was performed in those patients on days 50-56. Study-wide findings and limitations: After neoadjuvant nivolumab, non-responders showed significantly higher T cell clonality (Gini index) in PBMCs than responders did. A higher pretreatment blood Treg/Th17 ratio correlated with both higher pretreatment blood TCRbeta clonality and lower post-treatment tumor TCRbeta clonality. Only three patients per response group were included in the TCR analyses, and the authors called for validation in larger cohorts.

A note on this clone: Its cognate antigen has yet to be identified. One base away there is no much larger clone; base qualities are not given.

The sample's time point, from its label and the paper: after neoadjuvant nivolumab, at surgical resection. Patients were newly diagnosed with stage II-IVA oral cavity squamous cell carcinoma and had received no prior systemic or radiation treatment. Everyone in the cohort had locally advanced, HPV-negative oral cavity squamous cell carcinoma. Peripheral blood mononuclear cells were analyzed directly, without maintenance or expansion in culture. Samples were obtained from a longitudinal correlative study of a single-arm phase II trial of neoadjuvant nivolumab in oral cavity squamous cell carcinoma. Subject-matched pre- and post-treatment PBMCs and tumors from three responders and three non-responders underwent genomic DNA-based TCRbeta sequencing. Peripheral blood mononuclear cells were collected once before nivolumab treatment and again after treatment, at the time of surgery. Genomic DNA was isolated from PBMCs using the Maxwell RSC DNA from Cells kit.

Looking up the germline V gene yields CDR1 MNHNS and CDR2 SASEGT. Reading from cysteine to phenylalanine, the CDR3 counts 13 amino acids. This entry keeps only the CDR3 DNA: 39 bases, framed from base 1. V lost 5 bases and J lost 4 bases; the stretch between them is 10 bases long. For deep sequencing, each PBMC sample was run in six replicates, with libraries mostly built from 400 to 500 ng of input genomic DNA. Following the manufacturer's instructions, the team built TCRbeta libraries using the immunoSEQ hsTCRbeta kit. An Illumina NovaSeq 6000 S4 flow cell was used to sequence the final libraries, which had first been combined to 3 nM. The paper's processing steps were these. Raw data preprocessing and quality control were performed with the immunoSEQ Analyzer. The analysis was limited to productive rearrangements, and each clonotype was defined by a unique CDR3 amino acid sequence. Using the R package tcR, the researchers computed the Gini-Simpson index as their estimate of repertoire clonality. Student's t test was used to compare Gini indices, and Pearson correlation was used to assess associations with tumor size change. Not all clones reach the TCRdb copy of this immuneACCESS table, which keeps in-frame sequences only. Checked studies attribute under half of the gap to unresolved V genes and leave the rest unexplained. The V and J calls and clone size are taken from that table; D and trimming were inferred from the DNA. The sample contains roughly 15,000 clones, 76% of them found a single time. Jointly, the top ten make up 2% to 2.5% of the sample.

The TCR comes from a person aged 40 to 85 with oral cavity squamous cell carcinoma. The sample was PBMCs, taken after nivolumab (anti-PD-1) treatment. The sequence joins TRBV6-1 to TRBJ2-3; the D gene remains uncertain. The CDR3: CASSNSQPDTQYF. Here is the DNA: TGTGCCAGCAGTAACTCCCAGCCAGATACGCAGTATTTT.